This TCR beta chain was sequenced in a study of OX40 agonist ivuxolimab in advanced cancers. Looking at the study overall: Three patients, one with hepatocellular carcinoma and two with cutaneous melanoma, achieved partial responses. Notes on the study in general: Certain nonresponders additionally had low normalized T-cell clonal expansion.

About this clone: The antigen remains unidentified. A read error is possible here, since a much larger clone lies one base away.

TCRdb keeps only in-frame clones here, not all; method: immunoSEQ multiplex PCR. The sample holds roughly 100,000 clones; 80% to 95% are singletons and the top ten take around 1.6%. V lost 6 bases to trimming and J lost 1 base, with 2 bases between them. This CDR3 is 11 amino acids long. Looked up from germline, CDR1 is MDHEN and CDR2 is SYDVKM. This TCR came from an adult with an advanced solid tumor such as melanoma, head and neck, liver or kidney cancer. Sequenced here: CD4+ or CD8+ T cells sorted from blood, sampled in a trial of the OX40 agonist ivuxolimab. V usage is TRBV28 and J usage is TRBJ2-3, with D uncertain. The CDR3 DNA sequence: TGTGCCAGCAGGCGCACAGATACGCAGTATTTT. It yields the protein CASRRTDTQYF. Together with reference TRBV28 and TRBJ2-3, the CDR3 gives the full variable domain: DVKVTQSSRYLVKRTGEKVFLECVQDMDHENMFWYRQDPGLGLRLIYFSYDVKMKEKGDIPEGYSVSREKKERFSLILESASTNQTSMYLCASRRTDTQYFGPGTRLTVL.